These T cell receptor beta chains were read from a single sample in a study of blood T cells in healthy people across ages. MiXCR, run by TCRdb on the 5' RACE reads, gives a single entry per CDR3 protein. The table includes hundreds of thousands of distinct CDR3 sequences, 25% to 30% detected once. Source material: blood. The receptors were gathered from a woman over 75 in good health. The CDR3 runs from the conserved cysteine through the conserved F or W. A D gene is named only where the DNA matches it firmly. A clone size is listed for some rows: how often the clone was seen (once, few, many), or a class if it is expanded.

CDR3 protein | CDR3 DNA | CDR3 length | J gene | clone size | V gene | D gene
CASSRRGRSGGPSNEQFF | TGTGCCAGCAGCCGCCGAGGGAGGAGCGGGGGGCCATCCAATGAGCAGTTCTTC | 18 | TRBJ2-1 | few | TRBV12-3/TRBV12-4 | TRBD2
CASSLDRTYNEQFF | TGTGCCAGCAGCTTAGACAGGACATACAATGAGCAGTTCTTC | 14 | TRBJ2-1 | many | TRBV11-3 | NA
CASSSWSNSPLHF | TGTGCCAGCAGTTCTTGGTCTAATTCACCCCTCCACTTT | 13 | TRBJ1-6 | NA | TRBV6-2/TRBV6-3 | NA
CSANDGILAKNIQYF | TGCAGTGCTAACGATGGGATACTAGCCAAAAACATTCAGTACTTC | 15 | TRBJ2-4 | NA | TRBV20-1 | NA
CASRRQQGASEETQYF | TGTGCCAGCAGACGACAACAGGGGGCTAGTGAGGAGACCCAGTACTTC | 16 | TRBJ2-5 | NA | TRBV11-1 | TRBD1
CASSQERTANSPLHF | TGTGCCAGCAGCCAAGAACGTACAGCGAATTCACCCCTCCACTTT | 15 | TRBJ1-6 | NA | TRBV14 | NA
CASSKAHRTGKDRELFF | TGTGCCAGCAGCAAAGCGCATAGAACAGGGAAAGACAGGGAGCTGTTTTTT | 17 | TRBJ2-2 | NA | TRBV21-1 | NA
CASRRNRRDRVKNIQYF | TGTGCCAGCAGACGCAACCGGCGGGACAGGGTAAAAAACATTCAGTACTTC | 17 | TRBJ2-4 | many | TRBV6-2/TRBV6-3 | TRBD1
CASSLTGKSYKQFF | TGTGCCAGCAGCCTTACGGGCAAGTCCTACAAGCAGTTCTTC | 14 | TRBJ2-1 | NA | TRBV7-2 | NA
CASSAPRSSYNEQFF | TGTGCCAGTAGTGCCCCTAGGAGCTCCTACAATGAGCAGTTCTTC | 15 | TRBJ2-1 | many | TRBV19 | NA